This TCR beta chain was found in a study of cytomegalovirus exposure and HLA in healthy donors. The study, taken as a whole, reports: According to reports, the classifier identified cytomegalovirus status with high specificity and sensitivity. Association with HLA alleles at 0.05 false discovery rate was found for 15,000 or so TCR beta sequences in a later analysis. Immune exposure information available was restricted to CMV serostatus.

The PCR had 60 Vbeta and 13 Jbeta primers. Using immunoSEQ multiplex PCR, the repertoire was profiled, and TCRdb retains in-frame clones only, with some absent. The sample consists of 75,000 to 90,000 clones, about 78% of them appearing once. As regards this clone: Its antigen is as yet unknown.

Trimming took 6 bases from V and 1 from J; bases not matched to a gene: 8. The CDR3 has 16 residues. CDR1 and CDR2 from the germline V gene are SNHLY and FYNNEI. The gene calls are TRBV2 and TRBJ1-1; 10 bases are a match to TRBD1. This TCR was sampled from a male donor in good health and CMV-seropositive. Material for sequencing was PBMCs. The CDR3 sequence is CASRSTGGFKNTEAFF. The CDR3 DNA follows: TGTGCCAGCAGATCGACAGGGGGCTTCAAGAACACTGAAGCTTTCTTT. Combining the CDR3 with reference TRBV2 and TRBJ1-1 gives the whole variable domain EPEVTQTPSHQVTQMGQEVILRCVPISNHLYFYWYRQILGQKVEFLVSFYNNEISEKSEIFDDQFSVERPDGSNFTLKIRSTKLEDSAMYFCASRSTGGFKNTEAFFGQGTRLTVV.